A single T cell receptor beta chain is shown here with its context. This specimen comes from a study of T cells expressing NK-cell markers. TCRdb reprocessed the 5' RACE reads and keeps a single row for each CDR3 protein, giving no DNA. The sample data list 350,000 to 450,000 distinct CDR3 sequences. This CDR3 spans 13 amino acids. Material for sequencing was blood T cells: a sorted CD56 or NKG2C T cell subset, CD4+ or CD8+ T cells, or bulk PBMC T cells (not recorded which). The receptor was isolated from a man aged 18-70 years in good health. This sequence joins TRBV12-3 or TRBV12-4 and TRBJ1-1; TCRdb's D gene call, TRBD1, goes unchecked for lack of DNA. CDR3 residues: CASSYLRGSEAFF.